The following is a TCR beta chain sequence with its context. Sequencing was performed with immunoSEQ multiplex PCR; in TCRdb, only in-frame clones are kept and a portion is missing. The sample holds some 340,000 clones, 75% to 90% seen once. This entry comes from a study of blood T cell repertoires in COVID-19. For recovered donors of Cohort 3, there were two negative PCRs, clearance, or symptom resolution. Germline CDR1 is LNHDA and CDR2 is SQIVND (reference sequence). Trimming pared 10 bases from V and 0 bases from J, leaving 10 bases between. The CDR3 extends over 13 amino acids. This clonotype was sampled from a woman aged 45-59 years who had recovered from COVID-19. V gene TRBV19 combines with J gene TRBJ1-3; a possible D gene is TRBD1 (6 bases). The specimen was PBMCs or T cells enriched from blood (not recorded which). This chain's CDR3 is CATPTGSGNTIYF. The CDR3 region has the DNA TGTGCCACCCCGACAGGCTCTGGAAACACCATATATTTT.